The 15 T cell receptor beta chains given below trace back to one sample, sequenced in a study of T cell responses to AZD1222 COVID-19 vaccine. Profiled with immunoSEQ multiplex PCR; TCRdb holds only in-frame clones, not every one. The top ten clones hold less than 20% of a sample with around 91,000 clones, about 88% of them seen once. This sample comprised peripheral blood, obtained on day 0 of AZD1222 vaccination. The receptors were gathered from an adult in good health.

Concerning this clone itself: The junction departs from germline at one end; a sequencing error may be responsible. The chain combines TRBV7-9 with TRBJ1-2; D is uncertain. CDR1 is SEHNR and CDR2 is FQNEAQ in the germline V gene (reference sequence). The CDR3 contains 11 residues. The CDR3 loop reads CASSSSPTAIF. CDR3 DNA sequence: TGTGCCAGCAGCTCGTCACCTACAGCGATCTTC. Variable domain in full (rest from reference TRBV7-9 and TRBJ1-2): DTGVSQNPRHKITKRGQNVTFRCDPISEHNRLYWYRQTLGQGPEFLTYFQNEAQLEKSRLLSDRFSAERPKGSFSTLEIQRTEQGDSAMYLCASSSSPTAIFGSGTRLTVV.

The J gene is TRBJ2-1, the V gene TRBV10-2, with 10 bases that match TRBD2. Losses at the gene ends were 2 bases for V and 8 bases for J; bases not matched to a gene: 3. Looked up from germline, CDR1 is WSHSY and CDR2 is SAAADI. The CDR3 is made up of 14 amino acids. The CDR3: CASSESGRGDEQFF. The CDR3 region has the DNA TGCGCCAGCAGTGAGAGCGGGAGGGGGGATGAGCAGTTCTTC.

This clone has just one count. The rearrangement uses TRBV5-4 and TRBJ2-1; 8 bases match TRBD2. This CDR3 is built from 16 residues. The V gene's germline CDR1 is SGHNT and CDR2 YYREEE (reference sequence). Trimming at V came to 3 bases and at J to 7 bases, leaving 12 bases not matched to a gene. The CDR3 sequence: CASSSRTWASGNEQFF. The CDR3, as DNA: TGTGCCAGCAGCTCGCGTACCTGGGCTAGCGGGAATGAGCAGTTCTTC. Together with reference TRBV5-4 and TRBJ2-1, the CDR3 gives the full variable domain: ETGVTQSPTHLIKTRGQQVTLRCSSQSGHNTVSWYQQALGQGPQFIFQYYREEENGRGNFPPRFSGLQFPNYSSELNVNALELDDSALYLCASSSRTWASGNEQFFGPGTRLTVL.

The genes are TRBV15 and TRBJ1-4; tentative D call: TRBD1 (6 bases). Germline CDR1 is LNHNV and CDR2 is YYDKDF (reference sequence). With 3 bases removed from V and 4 bases from J, the gap between germline ends came to 6 bases. The CDR3 runs to 13 residues. As DNA, the CDR3 is TGTGCCACCAGCAGGGACAGTAATGAAAAACTGTTTTTT. It specifies CATSRDSNEKLFF.

The V gene is TRBV28, the J gene TRBJ1-3, with a tentative D call TRBD1 (6 bases). The CDR3 consists of 16 residues. V was trimmed by 5 bases and J by 0 bases, leaving 14 bases between them. The germline V gene encodes CDR1 MDHEN and CDR2 SYDVKM. The CDR3 DNA reads TGTGCCAGCAGTCCCAACCAGGGGCTCTCTGGAAACACCATATATTTT. It specifies CASSPNQGLSGNTIYF.

The rearrangement links TRBV11-2 to TRBJ1-2; D perhaps matches TRBD1 (5 bases). With 8 bases removed from V and 0 bases from J, the gap between germline ends came to 22 bases. Germline CDR1 reads SGHAT; CDR2 reads FQNNGV. CDR3 length: 17 residues. This CDR3 reads CASRSLRGTEANYGYTF. Written as DNA, the CDR3 is TGTGCCAGCCGCTCTCTACGAGGGACGGAAGCTAACTATGGCTACACCTTC.

The J gene is TRBJ2-7, the V gene TRBV27, with D perhaps TRBD2 (5 bases). The V end lost 6 bases, the J end lost 1 base, and 13 bases lay between the germline ends. Germline CDR1 MNHEY, CDR2 SMNVEV (reference sequence). The CDR3 loop spans 14 amino acids. CDR3 coding DNA: TGTGCCAGCAGATGGAGGCCAGAGTCCTACGAGCAGTACTTC. This translates into CASRWRPESYEQYF.

V usage is TRBV18 and J usage is TRBJ1-6; no reliable D call. The germline V gene has CDR1 KGHSH and CDR2 LQKENI. Trimming cost V 6 bases and J 0 bases, with 15 bases left between them. This CDR3 is 17 amino acids long. The DNA of the CDR3 is TGTGCCAGCTCCCGACGGGCGGATAGCTCCTATAATTCACCCCTCCACTTT. It specifies CASSRRADSSYNSPLHF. Full variable domain (outside the CDR3, taken from reference TRBV18 and TRBJ1-6): NAGVMQNPRHLVRRRGQEARLRCSPMKGHSHVYWYRQLPEEGLKFMVYLQKENIIDESGMPKERFSAEFPKEGPSILRIQQVVRGDSAAYFCASSRRADSSYNSPLHFGNGTRLTVT.

The chain combines TRBV27 with TRBJ1-6; tentatively, D is TRBD1 (6 bases). V was pared by 2 bases and J by 11 bases, with 22 bases between. The germline V gene encodes CDR1 MNHEY and CDR2 SMNVEV (reference sequence). This CDR3 region has 17 residues. As DNA, the CDR3 is TGTGCCAGCAGTTTAACTTATGGGGGCGCATCCAGCCCACCCCTCCACTTT. This sequence encodes CASSLTYGGASSPPLHF.

The J gene is TRBJ2-1, the V gene TRBV9, with D uncertain. The CDR3 extends over 12 amino acids. Germline V gene data show CDR1 as SGDLS and CDR2 as YYNGEE. V was cut by 0 bases and J by 7 bases, with 5 bases left in between. In DNA form, the CDR3 reads TGTGCCAGCAGCGTAGGATTGAATGAGCAGTTCTTC. Its translation: CASSVGLNEQFF.

The CDR3 reads CASSLGDRGKAFF. The CDR3 bases are TGTGCCAGCAGTTTAGGGGACAGGGGTAAAGCTTTCTTT. The V and J genes are TRBV12-3 or TRBV12-4 and TRBJ1-1, with 10 bases that match TRBD1. The CDR3 runs to 13 residues. The V and J ends lost 1 base and 9 bases, in that order; junction bases with no gene match: 2.

The rearrangement uses TRBV11-3 and TRBJ1-1, with 7 bases lining up with TRBD1. Germline loops: CDR1 SGHNT, CDR2 YENEEA. Germline trimming cut 4 bases from V and 3 bases from J; bases unmatched to any gene: 2. The CDR3 covers 13 residues. CDR3 protein: CASSYDRDTEAFF. The CDR3 coding sequence is TGTGCCAGCAGCTACGACAGGGACACTGAAGCTTTCTTT. Drawing the rest from reference TRBV11-3 and TRBJ1-1, the complete variable domain is EAGVVQSPRYKIIEKKQPVAFWCNPISGHNTLYWYLQNLGQGPELLIRYENEEAVDDSQLPKDRFSAERLKGVDSTLKIQPAELGDSAVYLCASSYDRDTEAFFGQGTRLTVV.

The table lists this clone with a count of one. V gene TRBV4-1 combines with J gene TRBJ2-3; 9 bases are a match to TRBD2. Trimming removed 4 bases from V and 2 bases from J; junction bases left unmatched: 10. The CDR3 is 17 residues long. CDR1 is MGHRA, CDR2 YSYEKL, per germline. The CDR3: CASSLPRERGDTDTQYF. CDR3 sequence (DNA): TGCGCCAGCAGCCTTCCCCGGGAGCGGGGGGACACAGATACGCAGTATTTT.

V gene TRBV5-1 combines with J gene TRBJ2-1; possible D gene TRBD2, 5 bases. This CDR3 contains 12 residues. The V gene lost 3 bases and the J gene lost 10 bases, with 11 bases spanning the gap. The germline V gene has CDR1 SGHRS and CDR2 YFSETQ. The CDR3 bases are TGCGCCAGCAGCTCCCCCGGGAACGAGCAGTTCTTC. This gives the protein CASSSPGNEQFF.

The chain employs TRBV11-1 and TRBJ1-1, with D hard to call. Germline V gives CDR1 SGHAT, CDR2 FQDESV (reference sequence). Deletions cut 1 base from V and 4 bases from J, with 13 bases between. CDR3 length equals 15 residues. CDR3 protein: CASSLDGGPGTEAFF. The CDR3, as DNA: TGTGCCAGCAGCTTAGATGGCGGGCCGGGCACTGAAGCTTTCTTT.